These 21 T cell receptor beta chains share one sample of origin, sequenced in a study of T cell changes during pregnancy in multiple sclerosis. Libraries were prepared by immunoSEQ multiplex PCR; TCRdb keeps only in-frame clonotypes and omits some of them. Seen here are around 88,000 clones, approximately 90% observed once, and the top ten hold less than 2.5%. This specimen consisted of peripheral blood, obtained after pregnancy. Source of these receptors: a female donor in good health, enrolled as a control in a pregnancy study.

The gene calls are TRBV2 and TRBJ1-2, with unresolved D. The V gene lost 0 bases and the J gene lost 8 bases, with 13 bases spanning the gap. This CDR3 comprises 14 residues. The V gene's germline CDR1 is SNHLY and CDR2 FYNNEI. CDR3 sequence: CASSEASPTGGYTF. The CDR3 DNA is TGTGCCAGCAGTGAAGCGAGTCCTACCGGGGGCTACACCTTC.

The CDR3 protein is CASSPGQGTGELFF. The CDR3 nucleotides are TGTGCCAGCTCACCTGGACAGGGGACCGGGGAGCTGTTTTTT. V gene TRBV18 combines with J gene TRBJ2-2; 9 nucleotides line up with TRBD1. This CDR3 has 14 residues. Trimming removed 3 bases from V and 5 bases from J; junction bases left unmatched: 1. The germline V gene encodes CDR1 KGHSH and CDR2 LQKENI.

In nucleotides, the CDR3 is TGTGCCAGCACCAACCCCGGGACTAGCGGGGAAAGCTCCTACAATGAGCAGTTCTTC. Residues: CASTNPGTSGESSYNEQFF. This sequence joins TRBV7-9 and TRBJ2-1; TRBD2 aligns across 13 bases. Germline CDR1 and CDR2: SEHNR and FQNEAQ (reference sequence). The CDR3 runs to 19 residues. With V trimmed by 7 bases and J by 0 bases, 12 bases remained unmatched.

The chain joins TRBV14 to TRBJ1-2; no clear D gene. The V and J ends lost 3 bases and 4 bases respectively, with 6 bases between them. The CDR3 has 12 residues. Germline V gene data show CDR1 as SGHDN and CDR2 as FVKESK. The CDR3 DNA reads as TGTGCCAGCAGCCAGGGCCCCTATGGCTACACCTTC. Translating it yields CASSQGPYGYTF.

This rearrangement joins TRBV7-9 to TRBJ1-4, with D possibly matching TRBD1 (5 bases). V was trimmed by 4 bases and J by 7 bases, leaving 19 bases between them. CDR1 and CDR2 from the germline V gene are SEHNR and FQNEAQ (reference sequence). The CDR3 spans 16 residues. CDR3 nucleotides: TGTGCCAGCAGCTCATGGGACTTCTCAAACGGTGAAAAACTGTTTTTT. Protein: CASSSWDFSNGEKLFF.

This chain connects TRBV7-6 to TRBJ2-7; 8 bases line up with TRBD1. V shed 3 bases and J 4 bases; nucleotides not matched to a gene: 5. The CDR3 totals 14 residues. CDR1 and CDR2 (germline): SGHVS, FNYEAQ. The CDR3 protein is CASSLGRQGYEQYF. CDR3 nucleotide sequence: TGTGCCAGCAGCTTGGGGCGACAGGGGTACGAGCAGTACTTC. Combining the CDR3 with reference TRBV7-6 and TRBJ2-7 gives the whole variable domain GAGVSQSPRYKVTKRGQDVALRCDPISGHVSLYWYRQALGQGPEFLTYFNYEAQQDKSGLPNDRFSAERPEGSISTLTIQRTEQRDSAMYRCASSLGRQGYEQYFGPGTRLTVT.

The chain is built from TRBV2 and TRBJ1-1; perhaps TRBD1 as D (6 bases). Germline V gene lookup returns CDR1 SNHLY and CDR2 FYNNEI. This CDR3 has 16 residues. Trimming cost V 6 bases and J 0 bases, with 17 bases left between them. The CDR3 nucleotides are TGTGCCAGCAGGGGGGAGGGGGGGCCGATGAACACTGAAGCTTTCTTT. This sequence encodes CASRGEGGPMNTEAFF.

The genes are TRBV15 and TRBJ2-7, with a possible D match to TRBD1 (6 bases). V shed 1 base and J shed 5 bases, with 15 bases lying between them. Per the germline V gene, CDR1 is LNHNV and CDR2 is YYDKDF (reference sequence). This CDR3 is built from 15 residues. The CDR3 sequence is CATSRGEGVGHEQYF. The CDR3 DNA sequence: TGTGCCACCAGCAGAGGAGAGGGGGTCGGCCACGAGCAGTACTTC. The full variable domain, in which reference TRBV15 and TRBJ2-7 provide the parts outside the CDR3, is DAMVIQNPRYQVTQFGKPVTLSCSQTLNHNVMYWYQQKSSQAPKLLFHYYDKDFNNEADTPDNFQSRRPNTSFCFLDIRSPGLGDTAMYLCATSRGEGVGHEQYFGPGTRLTVT.

The chain links TRBV20-1 to TRBJ1-4, with D uncertain. Germline CDR1 is DFQATT and CDR2 is SNEGSKA (reference sequence). The CDR3 is made up of 11 amino acids. Trimming pared 5 bases from V and 8 bases from J, leaving 9 bases between. CDR3 sequence reads: CSAGSGEKLFF. CDR3 DNA: TGCAGTGCTGGGAGCGGGGAAAAACTGTTTTTT.

This rearrangement joins TRBV6-5 to TRBJ1-5; D is undetermined. This CDR3 has 13 residues. Germline lookup yields CDR1 MNHEY and CDR2 SVGAGI. Deletions cut 4 bases from V and 5 bases from J, with 9 bases between. The CDR3 protein is CASSSFPDQPQHF. CDR3 nucleotides: TGTGCCAGCAGTTCTTTCCCTGATCAGCCCCAGCATTTT.

This sequence joins TRBV4-1 and TRBJ1-4; 8 bases are shared with TRBD1. The CDR3 extends over 15 amino acids. Germline CDR1 is MGHRA and CDR2 is YSYEKL. J lost 7 bases, V lost 2 bases, and 6 bases had no gene match. Written as DNA, the CDR3 is TGCGCCAGCAGCCAAACTCAGGGGGCTAGTGAAAAACTGTTTTTT. Translated: CASSQTQGASEKLFF.

J is TRBJ2-7 and V is TRBV7-9; possibly TRBD2 for D (7 bases). Deletions cut 5 bases from V and 6 bases from J, with 17 bases between. The germline V gene has CDR1 SEHNR and CDR2 FQNEAQ (reference sequence). The CDR3 totals 14 residues. DNA for the CDR3: TGTGCCAGCAGCATCGGAGGGGGGGCATCCGAGCAGTACTTC. It encodes CASSIGGGASEQYF. The full variable domain, completed using reference TRBV7-9 and TRBJ2-7, is DTGVSQNPRHKITKRGQNVTFRCDPISEHNRLYWYRQTLGQGPEFLTYFQNEAQLEKSRLLSDRFSAERPKGSFSTLEIQRTEQGDSAMYLCASSIGGGASEQYFGPGTRLTVT.

V and J are TRBV27 and TRBJ2-2, with TRBD2 matching over 12 bases. Germline CDR1 reads MNHEY; CDR2 reads SMNVEV (reference sequence). The CDR3 contains 16 residues. Trimming took 7 bases from V and 4 from J; bases not matched to a gene: 7. CDR3 sequence: CASTRLAGDRTGELFF. The CDR3 DNA follows: TGTGCCAGCACCAGACTAGCGGGGGACCGCACCGGGGAGCTGTTTTTT.

The chain has TRBV7-8 and TRBJ2-7; D is unclear. Germline V CDR1 and CDR2: SGHVS, FQNEAQ. The CDR3 extends over 15 amino acids. The V and J ends lost 7 bases and 7 bases respectively, with 23 bases between them. CDR3: CASNSPLLNAWEQYF. In nucleotides, the CDR3 is TGTGCCAGCAACTCACCCCTCCTAAACGCGTGGGAGCAGTACTTC.

The chain employs TRBV27 and TRBJ1-2; 7 bases fit TRBD1. The CDR3 is 15 amino acids. V was pared by 0 bases and J by 7 bases, with 8 bases of the junction left unmatched. Germline CDR1 and CDR2: MNHEY and SMNVEV (reference sequence). The CDR3: CASSLSGQALFGYTF. Written as DNA, the CDR3 is TGTGCCAGCAGTTTATCAGGACAGGCCCTCTTTGGCTACACCTTC.

This clone was detected once. This rearrangement joins TRBV9 to TRBJ2-1; 10 bases match TRBD1. The length of the CDR3 is 16 residues. Germline CDR1 SGDLS, CDR2 YYNGEE. V was clipped by 4 bases and J by 5 bases; unmatched bases: 9. CDR3 coding DNA: TGTGCCAGCAGCCCCAGGGCGGGACAGGGGAACAATGAGCAGTTCTTC. Encoded protein: CASSPRAGQGNNEQFF.

The V gene is TRBV29-1, the J gene TRBJ1-1; D is uncertain. V was shortened by 6 bases and J by 5 bases, with 13 bases between the two germline ends. Germline V gives CDR1 SQVTM, CDR2 ANQGSEA. The CDR3 contains 12 residues. DNA of the CDR3: TGCAGCGTCCCTGAGGGTCAGACTGAAGCTTTCTTT. It is translated as CSVPEGQTEAFF.

The chain recombines TRBV28 with TRBJ1-5, with TRBD1 as a possible D gene (5 bases). Trimming took 2 bases from V and 7 from J, leaving 18 bases between them. Germline loops: CDR1 MDHEN, CDR2 SYDVKM. The CDR3 is 16 amino acids. The CDR3 DNA follows: TGTGCCAGCAGTTTAGAGCAGGGCCCCTTCGAACAGCCCCAGCATTTT. It specifies CASSLEQGPFEQPQHF.

The chain is built from TRBV6-6 and TRBJ1-5; the match to TRBD1 covers 7 bases. The CDR3 spans 14 residues. Germline-derived CDR1 and CDR2 are MNHNY and SVGAGI (reference sequence). The V segment lost 5 bases and the J segment 4 bases; nucleotides outside the gene matches: 5. The CDR3: CASSTRDRNQPQHF. The CDR3 DNA reads as TGTGCCAGCAGTACCCGGGACAGAAATCAGCCCCAGCATTTT.

This clone was counted between two and nine times. The V gene is TRBV7-9, the J gene TRBJ1-6, with 10 bases identical to TRBD1. Per germline, CDR1 SEHNR and CDR2 FQNEAQ (reference sequence). The CDR3 totals 14 residues. J gave up 11 bases and V 5 bases, and 6 bases lay outside the gene matches. CDR3 coding DNA: TGTGCCAGCAGCCCGGGACAGGGGAGTGCACCCCTCCACTTT. Protein sequence: CASSPGQGSAPLHF.

The V and J genes are TRBV5-5 and TRBJ2-7; D possibly corresponds to TRBD2 (5 bases). V was clipped by 7 bases and J by 2 bases, with 19 bases between them. The germline gives CDR1 SGHKS, CDR2 YYEKEE (reference sequence). This CDR3 is built from 15 residues. The CDR3 region has the DNA TGTGCCAGCGGGAAACCAGAAAGACTAACCTACGAGCAGTACTTC. It is translated as CASGKPERLTYEQYF. The whole variable domain, filled in from reference TRBV5-5 and TRBJ2-7, reads DAGVTQSPTHLIKTRGQQVTLRCSPISGHKSVSWYQQVLGQGPQFIFQYYEKEERGRGNFPDRFSARQFPNYSSELNVNALLLGDSALYLCASGKPERLTYEQYFGPGTRLTVT.